This record looks at one TCR beta chain sequence and its context. The antigen it binds to is not known. The record has no base qualities; no much larger clone is one base away. The sample belongs to a study of blood T cell repertoires in COVID-19 (dated by TCRdb to about 2020). General notes on the study: The collaborator samples originated in the United States, Italy and Spain and spanned the acute and convalescent phases of COVID-19. The prospective study material was composed of cDNA or gDNA derived from T cells, B-cell-depleted T cells, or PBMCs. The dataset comprised deeply sampled blood TCRbeta repertoires from subjects exposed to, actively infected with, or recovered from COVID-19. A freely available public database, intended as a resource for researchers studying the immune response to SARS-CoV-2, is where the repertoires were released. Samples were obtained from the ongoing ImmuneRACE study (first 160 participants) and from about 1,300 subjects provided by 6 global collaborators. The sample metadata nearly always contained a de-identified subject ID, COVID-19 status, age in years and sex. HLA class I and class II types, where available, came from metadata supplied by the sample provider rather than from assay-based typing.

Each collaborating institution followed its own protocols to collect whole blood in K2EDTA tubes. Collaborator samples were shipped for TCRbeta analysis as frozen whole blood, isolated PBMCs, or DNA extracted from either sample type. Broader findings and caveats from the paper: How much clinical and demographic metadata was included differed by source and by participant, and the metadata was provided uncurated.

TCRbeta CDR3 regions were amplified from genomic DNA using the immunoSEQ Assay, a bias-controlled multiplex PCR. In the authors' own workflow: The number of nucleated cells in each sample was estimated by amplification of reference gene primers within the assay. To quantify the absolute abundance of each unique TCRbeta CDR3 rearrangement, sequence reads were collapsed and filtered. For each sample, productive Simpson clonality was calculated as the square root of Simpson's diversity index over productive rearrangements. Drawn from immuneACCESS, this table holds only the in-frame rearrangements with V and J called that TCRdb kept. Clones are partly lost; checked studies trace under half to an unresolved V gene and leave the rest unexplained. The DNA was the basis for D and trimming; V, J and clone size are from that table. The sample data list under 300,000 clones, and about 82% of these were observed just once. More than 9% of the sample is held by the ten biggest clonotypes.

According to the germline V gene, CDR1 reads SQVTM and CDR2 reads ANQGSEA. The CDR3 spans 12 residues, from the cysteine through the phenylalanine. Of the read, only the CDR3 DNA is kept; its 36 bases are in frame from base 1. Input material: peripheral blood. This sequence uses TRBV29-1 and TRBJ2-1; 8 nucleotides in the junction match TRBD2. The source of this sequence is a man aged 80 or over with acute or convalescent COVID-19. This receptor has the CDR3 CGGREAYNEQFF. The bases are TGCGGGGGGCGGGAGGCCTACAATGAGCAGTTCTTC.